This section outlines one TCR beta chain sequence together with its context. The sample is drawn from a study of blood T cell repertoires in COVID-19. Study summary: Sources were T cells, B-cell-depleted T cells, or PBMCs; the material itself was cDNA or gDNA.

Deletions cut 7 bases from V and 9 bases from J, with 23 bases between. Germline CDR1 is SNHLY and CDR2 is FYNNEI. CDR3 length equals 15 residues. Original data processing: The assay estimated nucleated cells by amplifying reference gene primers. Generated by immunoSEQ multiplex PCR, the TCRdb table keeps only in-frame clones and is missing some. V and J calls and clone size are copied from that table; D and trimming were computed from the DNA. The sample consists of 200,000 or so clones, around 90% of them appearing once. V gene TRBV2 combines with J gene TRBJ2-3; D remains ambiguous. What was sequenced was peripheral blood. The receptor was derived from a man in his fifties or sixties with COVID-19, enrolled during active disease. CDR3 protein: CASKQEEPTRVTQYF. CDR3 in DNA: TGTGCCAGCAAACAAGAGGAGCCCACACGGGTGACGCAGTATTTT.